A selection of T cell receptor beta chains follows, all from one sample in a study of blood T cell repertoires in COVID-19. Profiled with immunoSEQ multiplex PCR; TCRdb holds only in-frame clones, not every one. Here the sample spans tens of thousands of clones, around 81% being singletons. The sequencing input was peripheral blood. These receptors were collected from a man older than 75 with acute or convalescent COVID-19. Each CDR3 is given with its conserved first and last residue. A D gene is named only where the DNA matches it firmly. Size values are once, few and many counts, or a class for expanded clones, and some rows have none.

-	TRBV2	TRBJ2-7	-	TGTGCCAGCAGTGGGCAGGGCTACGAGCAGTACTTC	CASSGQGYEQYF
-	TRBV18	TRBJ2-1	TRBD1	TGTGCCAGCTCACCACCCGGGACAGGGTCGAATGAGCAGTTCTTC	CASSPPGTGSNEQFF
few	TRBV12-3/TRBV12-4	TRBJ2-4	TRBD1	TGTGCCAGCAGGACAGGGAAATCCATTCAGTACTTC	CASRTGKSIQYF
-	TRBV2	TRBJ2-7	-	TGTGCCAGCAGTTATTCAGGGGTCTACGAGCAGTACTTC	CASSYSGVYEQYF
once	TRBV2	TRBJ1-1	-	TGTGCCAGCAGTGAATTGGGGACACAGATCGGTGAAGCTTTCTTT	CASSELGTQIGEAFF
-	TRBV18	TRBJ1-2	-	TGTGCCAGCTCACCACCGTCACAGGCTAACTATGGCTACACCTTC	CASSPPSQANYGYTF
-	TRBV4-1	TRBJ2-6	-	TGCGCCAGCAGCCAGGAGGGTTTCAACGTCCTGACTTTC	CASSQEGFNVLTF
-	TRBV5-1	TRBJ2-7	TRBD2	TGCGCCAGCAGCTTACGACTAGCGGGAGGCTCCGAGCAGTACTTC	CASSLRLAGGSEQYF
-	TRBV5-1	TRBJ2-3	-	TGCGCCAGCAGCAGGCGGGATACAGATACGCAGTATTTT	CASSRRDTDTQYF
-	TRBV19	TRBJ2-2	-	TGTGCCAGTAGTATAGTAACACATCCGAACACCGGGGAGCTGTTTTTT	CASSIVTHPNTGELFF
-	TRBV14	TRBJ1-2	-	TGTGCCAGCAGCCAAGGGGCCCAGAACTATGGCTACACCTTC	CASSQGAQNYGYTF
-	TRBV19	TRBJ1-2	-	TGTGCCAGTAGGGACAATCATTATGGCTACACCTTC	CASRDNHYGYTF
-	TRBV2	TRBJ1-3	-	TGTGCCAGCAGTGCAGGGTACGGAAACACCATATATTTT	CASSAGYGNTIYF
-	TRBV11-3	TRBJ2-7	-	TGTGCCAGCAGCTTAGGCGGAGGTCGCGAGCAGTACTTC	CASSLGGGREQYF
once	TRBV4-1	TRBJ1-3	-	TGCGCCAGCAGCCTCACAGGGCTCTCTGGAAACACCATATATTTT	CASSLTGLSGNTIYF
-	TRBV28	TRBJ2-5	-	TGTGCCAGCAGTTTACCCGGGAGTCCGCGGGGGACCCAGTACTTC	CASSLPGSPRGTQYF
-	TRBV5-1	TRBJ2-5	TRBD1	TGCGCCAGCAGCTTGGCCGAGTCTCGGCCAGGGGGCGAGACCCAGTACTTC	CASSLAESRPGGETQYF
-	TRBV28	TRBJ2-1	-	TGTGCCAGCAGTTCCCCGGGACAAGCTATCAATGAGCAGTTCTTC	CASSSPGQAINEQFF
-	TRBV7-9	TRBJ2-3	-	TGTGCCAGCAGCTTAGGATCCCCTAGCGCACAGCTTCCCACAGATACGCAGTATTTT	CASSLGSPSAQLPTDTQYF
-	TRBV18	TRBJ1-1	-	TGTGCCAGCTCACCACCGGAACCCAGGGGAAGGTACACTGAAGCTTTCTTT	CASSPPEPRGRYTEAFF
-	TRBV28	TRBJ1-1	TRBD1	TGTGCCAGCAGATCGACAGGGAGTGAGACTTTCTTT	CASRSTGSETFF
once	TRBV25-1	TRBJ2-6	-	TGTGCCAGCAGTGAATTCGCGTCAGGCGTAAGTAGGGCCAACGTCCTGACTTTC	CASSEFASGVSRANVLTF
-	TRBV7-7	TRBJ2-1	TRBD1	TGTGCTAGCAGCTCCGGACAGGGGGTATACAATGAGCAGTTCTTC	CASSSGQGVYNEQFF
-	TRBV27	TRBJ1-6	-	TGTGCCAGCAGTTTCTCAGGGGTTAGATCACCCCTCCACTTT	CASSFSGVRSPLHF
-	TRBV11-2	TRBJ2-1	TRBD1	TGTGCCAGCAGCCGACAGGGCCTGGGCTACAATGAGCAGTTCTTC	CASSRQGLGYNEQFF
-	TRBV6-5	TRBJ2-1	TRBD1	TGTGCCACCCAGGAAACAGGGGATGAGCAGTTCTTC	CATQETGDEQFF
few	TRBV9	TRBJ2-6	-	TGTGCCAGCAGCGTAGGTTCCCTATACTCTTCTGGGGCCAACGTCCTGACTTTC	CASSVGSLYSSGANVLTF
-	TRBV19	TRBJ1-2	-	TGTGCCAGTAGTATTAGGTCGGGGGACCGGGGCTATGGCTACACCTTC	CASSIRSGDRGYGYTF
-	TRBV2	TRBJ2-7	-	TGTGCCAGCAGAGAGTGGTACGAGCAGTACTTC	CASREWYEQYF
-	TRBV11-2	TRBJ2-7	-	TGTGCCAGCAGCTTTTCGGAGAGCTCCTACGAGCAGTACTTC	CASSFSESSYEQYF
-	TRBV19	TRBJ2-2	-	TGTGCCAGTAGAGGGGGGGCTAACACCGGGGAGCTGTTTTTT	CASRGGANTGELFF
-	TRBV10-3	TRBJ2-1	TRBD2	TGTGCCATCAGGGCTAGCGGGTCAAATGAGCAGTTCTTC	CAIRASGSNEQFF
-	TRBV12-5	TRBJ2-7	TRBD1	TGTGCTAGTGGTATTGGGACAGGGTACCACGAGCAGTACTTC	CASGIGTGYHEQYF
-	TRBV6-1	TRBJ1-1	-	TGTGCCAGCAGTGAACCAAGGGGATTCACTGAAGCTTTCTTT	CASSEPRGFTEAFF
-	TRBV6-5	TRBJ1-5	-	TGTGCCAGCAGTTACACAGCCACTAGCAATCAGCCCCAGCATTTT	CASSYTATSNQPQHF
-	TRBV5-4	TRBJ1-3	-	TGTGCCAGCGGTGGGCAGGGAGGTGGAAACACCATATATTTT	CASGGQGGGNTIYF
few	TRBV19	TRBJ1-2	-	TGTGCCAGTACCCAGCCCCGGTGGGTTAAGGGGCCGGACTATGGCTACACCTTC	CASTQPRWVKGPDYGYTF
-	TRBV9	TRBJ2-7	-	TGTGCCAGCAGCCCAGGACAGACCGACCAGTACTTC	CASSPGQTDQYF
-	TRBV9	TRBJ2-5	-	TGTGCCAGCAGCGTAGAAGGGGTAGGGCAAGAGACCCAGTACTTC	CASSVEGVGQETQYF
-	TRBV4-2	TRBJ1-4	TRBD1	TGTGCCAGCAGCCTTGGGACAGGGACTGAAAAACTGTTTTTT	CASSLGTGTEKLFF
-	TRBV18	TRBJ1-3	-	TGTGCCAGCTCACCTCGACAGGCTGGAAACACCATATATTTT	CASSPRQAGNTIYF